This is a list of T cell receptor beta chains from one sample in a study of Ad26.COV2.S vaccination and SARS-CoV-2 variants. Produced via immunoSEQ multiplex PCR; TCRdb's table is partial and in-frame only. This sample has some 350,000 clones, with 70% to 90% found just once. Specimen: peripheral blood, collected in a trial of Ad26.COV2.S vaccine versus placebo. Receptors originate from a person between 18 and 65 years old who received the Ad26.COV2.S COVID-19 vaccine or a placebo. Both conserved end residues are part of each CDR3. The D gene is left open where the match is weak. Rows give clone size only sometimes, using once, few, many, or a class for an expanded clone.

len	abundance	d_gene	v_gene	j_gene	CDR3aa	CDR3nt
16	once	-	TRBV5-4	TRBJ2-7	CASTPGSRVTAGEQYF	TGTGCCAGCACCCCAGGTAGCAGGGTGACCGCGGGGGAGCAGTACTTC
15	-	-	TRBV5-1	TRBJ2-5	CASSLAARGEETQYF	TGCGCCAGCAGCTTGGCTGCCAGGGGCGAAGAGACCCAGTACTTC
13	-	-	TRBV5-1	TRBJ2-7	CASSLERLYEQYF	TGCGCCAGCAGCTTGGAAAGATTATACGAGCAGTACTTC
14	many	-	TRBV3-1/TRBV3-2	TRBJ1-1	CASSRSLMNTEAFF	TGTGCCAGCAGCCGGTCCCTCATGAACACTGAAGCTTTCTTT
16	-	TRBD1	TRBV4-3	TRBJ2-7	CASSQRPRDRVFEQYF	TGCGCCAGCAGCCAACGACCCCGGGACAGGGTCTTCGAGCAGTACTTC
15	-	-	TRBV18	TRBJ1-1	CASSPPSRGSTEAFF	TGTGCCAGCTCACCCCCATCCCGCGGAAGCACTGAAGCTTTCTTT
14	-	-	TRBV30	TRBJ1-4	CAWSVYTGVEKLFF	TGTGCCTGGAGTGTATATACCGGGGTGGAAAAACTGTTTTTT
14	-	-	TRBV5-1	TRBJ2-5	CASSTGPSQETQYF	TGCGCCAGCAGCACCGGGCCGAGTCAAGAGACCCAGTACTTC
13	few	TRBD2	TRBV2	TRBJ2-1	CASSVDSGGPQFF	TGTGCCAGCAGTGTGGATAGCGGGGGCCCGCAGTTCTTC
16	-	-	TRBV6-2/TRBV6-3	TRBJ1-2	CASSYGAGATNYGYTF	TGTGCCAGCAGTTACGGCGCAGGGGCGACTAACTATGGCTACACCTTC
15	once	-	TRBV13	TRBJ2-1	CASSFDFPGDNEQFF	TGTGCCAGCAGCTTCGATTTCCCGGGGGACAATGAGCAGTTCTTC
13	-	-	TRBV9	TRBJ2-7	CASSVATGLEQYF	TGTGCCAGCAGCGTAGCTACTGGACTCGAGCAGTACTTC
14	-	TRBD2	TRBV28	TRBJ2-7	CASSRAGLPYEQYF	TGTGCCAGCAGTCGAGCGGGACTCCCCTACGAGCAGTACTTC
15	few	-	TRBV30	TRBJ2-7	CAWSPPGGKGYEQYF	TGTGCCTGGAGTCCTCCTGGGGGGAAGGGGTACGAGCAGTACTTC
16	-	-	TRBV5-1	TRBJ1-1	CASSSITDTPNTEAFF	TGCGCCAGCAGCTCGATAACTGACACCCCCAACACTGAAGCTTTCTTT
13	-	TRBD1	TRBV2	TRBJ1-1	CASTVRDRGQAFF	TGTGCCAGCACCGTAAGGGACAGGGGGCAAGCTTTCTTT
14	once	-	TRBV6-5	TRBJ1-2	CASSRTEKRGGYTF	TGTGCCAGCAGTCGGACGGAAAAAAGAGGAGGCTACACCTTC
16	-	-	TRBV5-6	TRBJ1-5	CASSLLKGGGNQPQHF	TGTGCCAGCAGCTTGTTGAAGGGGGGAGGAAATCAGCCCCAGCATTTT
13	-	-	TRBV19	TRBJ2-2	CASSPRRTGELFF	TGTGCCAGTAGTCCGCGGCGCACCGGGGAGCTGTTTTTT
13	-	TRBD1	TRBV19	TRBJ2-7	CASRGQDSYEQYF	TGTGCCAGCCGAGGACAGGACTCCTACGAGCAGTACTTC
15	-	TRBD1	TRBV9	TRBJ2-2	CASSAMDRVAGELFF	TGTGCCAGCAGCGCAATGGACAGGGTAGCCGGGGAGCTGTTTTTT
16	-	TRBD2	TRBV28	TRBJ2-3	CASSFGAGGPTDTQYF	TGTGCCAGCAGTTTCGGAGCGGGAGGACCCACAGATACGCAGTATTTT
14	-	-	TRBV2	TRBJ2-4	CASSDRQGGNIQYF	TGTGCCAGCAGTGATCGGCAGGGTGGTAACATTCAGTACTTC
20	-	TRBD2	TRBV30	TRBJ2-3	CAWSGPRTSGFQEYSDTQYF	TGTGCCTGGAGTGGGCCTCGGACTAGCGGGTTCCAAGAGTATTCAGATACGCAGTATTTT
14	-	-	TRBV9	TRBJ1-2	CASSVDDRNYGYTF	TGTGCCAGCAGCGTAGACGACCGAAACTATGGCTACACCTTC
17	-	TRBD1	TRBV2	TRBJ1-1	CASSEAQGGGWGTEAFF	TGTGCCAGCAGTGAAGCGCAAGGGGGCGGTTGGGGCACTGAAGCTTTCTTT
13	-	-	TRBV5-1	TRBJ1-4	CASSPRINEKLFF	TGCGCCAGCAGCCCGAGGATTAATGAAAAACTGTTTTTT
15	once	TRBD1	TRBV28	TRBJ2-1	CASSPGQGPYNEQFF	TGTGCCAGCAGTCCCGGACAGGGCCCCTACAATGAGCAGTTCTTC
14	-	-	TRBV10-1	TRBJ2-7	CASSESGASYEQYF	TGCGCCAGCAGTGAGTCAGGGGCCTCCTACGAGCAGTACTTC
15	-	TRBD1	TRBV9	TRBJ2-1	CASSPRQGGYNEQFF	TGTGCCAGCAGCCCCCGACAGGGGGGATACAATGAGCAGTTCTTC
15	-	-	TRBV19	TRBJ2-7	CASSITPKSSYEQYF	TGTGCCAGTAGTATAACCCCAAAGAGCTCCTACGAGCAGTACTTC
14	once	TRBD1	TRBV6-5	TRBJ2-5	CASTTPGTGGTQYF	TGTGCCAGCACCACTCCCGGGACAGGGGGGACCCAGTACTTC
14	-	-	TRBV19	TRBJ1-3	CASRGLYSGNTIYF	TGTGCCAGTAGAGGACTCTACTCTGGAAACACCATATATTTT
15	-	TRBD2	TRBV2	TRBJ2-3	CASSGASGPTDTQYF	TGTGCCAGCAGTGGGGCTAGCGGGCCGACAGATACGCAGTATTTT
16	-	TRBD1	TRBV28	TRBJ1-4	CASSPPSQGFGEKLFF	TGTGCCAGCAGCCCCCCCTCACAGGGGTTTGGTGAAAAACTGTTTTTT
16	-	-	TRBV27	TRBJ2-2	CASSLSGTTNTGELFF	TGTGCCAGCAGTTTATCCGGGACAACGAACACCGGGGAGCTGTTTTTT